This TCR beta chain was recorded in a study of identical twins. Trimming stripped 5 bases from V and 5 bases from J, with 13 bases between. The CDR3 runs 13 residues. CDR1 SEHNR and CDR2 FQNEAQ come from the germline V gene (reference sequence). TCRdb reanalysed the 5' RACE reads using MiXCR and keeps one entry per CDR3 protein. This repertoire shows 450,000 or so distinct CDR3 sequences, over 12% found once; its top ten account for roughly 0.5%. The sample was also reused in another study, on yellow fever vaccine responses in identical twins.

Sequencing was carried out using CD4+ T cells sorted from blood. The gene calls are TRBV7-9 and TRBJ2-7; weak D call: TRBD2 (5 bases). The TCR comes from a woman aged 18-29 years in good health. The CDR3 DNA sequence: TGTGCCAGCAGCGGCCCGGGGTCCGACGAGCAGTACTTC. Translation gives CASSGPGSDEQYF. The full variable domain, completed using reference TRBV7-9 and TRBJ2-7, is DTGVSQNPRHKITKRGQNVTFRCDPISEHNRLYWYRQTLGQGPEFLTYFQNEAQLEKSRLLSDRFSAERPKGSFSTLEIQRTEQGDSAMYLCASSGPGSDEQYFGPGTRLTVT.